This TCR beta chain was identified in a study of T cells in localized non-small cell lung cancer. Notes on the study in general: Longer survival (overall) was linked to higher T cell density in blood. Sequence data derive from only one tumor region, so heterogeneity remains possible. Adjacent lung tissue had a median 57 of the top 100 clones found in the tumor. Uninvolved nearby lung showed the greatest T cell clonality, exceeding that found in tumor.

Some clones are missing from TCRdb's copy, which holds only in-frame ones; the method was immunoSEQ multiplex PCR. Altogether about 57,000 clones are present, approximately 90% being singletons, with the ten largest covering just under 20%. With respect to this clone: What it recognizes is unknown.

The TCR was taken from a man aged 35-75 years with stage I lung adenocarcinoma. This specimen was peripheral blood, taken before any cancer treatment.

In DNA, the CDR3 is TGTGCCAGTAGTACGGGACAGGAACTCTACGAGCAGTACTTC. It yields the protein CASSTGQELYEQYF. V is TRBV19 and J is TRBJ2-7; the match to TRBD1 covers 8 bases. V lost 4 bases and J lost 3; bases outside the gene matches: 5. The CDR3 loop spans 14 amino acids. From germline, CDR1 is LNHDA and CDR2 SQIVND (reference sequence).